Shown below are 16 T cell receptor beta chains from a single sample sequenced in a study of early stage breast cancer tumors. Generated by immunoSEQ multiplex PCR, the TCRdb table keeps only in-frame clones and is missing some. The sample lists about 1,900 clones; approximately 70% were seen once. Sequencing used normal breast tissue next to the tumor. These receptors all come from a person in their 40s with breast cancer.

The genes are TRBV5-1 and TRBJ2-3; D might be TRBD2 (7 bases). The CDR3 is 17 amino acids. Deletions cut 0 bases from V and 7 bases from J, with 21 bases between. Germline V gene lookup returns CDR1 SGHRS and CDR2 YFSETQ. The CDR3 reads CASSLGGGGTYSNTQYF. The CDR3 coding sequence is TGCGCCAGCAGCTTGGGGGGGGGCGGGACCTACAGCAATACGCAGTATTTT. The full variable domain, with the rest looked up from reference TRBV5-1 and TRBJ2-3, is KAGVTQTPRYLIKTRGQQVTLSCSPISGHRSVSWYQQTPGQGLQFLFEYFSETQRNKGNFPGRFSGRQFSNSRSEMNVSTLELGDSALYLCASSLGGGGTYSNTQYFGPGTRLTVL.

This chain connects TRBV15 to TRBJ2-2; no clear D. Germline values: CDR1 LNHNV, CDR2 YYDKDF (reference sequence). V lost 0 bases to trimming and J lost 6 bases, with 5 bases between them. The CDR3 extends over 13 amino acids. CDR3 sequence (DNA): TGTGCCACCAGCAGAGATCCCGCCGGGGAGCTGTTTTTT. This translates into CATSRDPAGELFF.

By its share, this clone is large (0.1 to 1%). This chain uses TRBV5-1 with TRBJ2-5, with 7 bases that match TRBD1. Per the germline V gene, CDR1 is SGHRS and CDR2 is YFSETQ. With V trimmed by 3 bases and J by 5 bases, 7 bases remained unmatched. The CDR3 has 14 amino acids. The CDR3 region has the DNA TGCGCCAGCAGCTCACAGGGGAGTGGGGAGACCCAGTACTTC. Its translation: CASSSQGSGETQYF.

The gene calls are TRBV11-2 and TRBJ2-5, with D perhaps matching TRBD1 (6 bases). This CDR3 is built from 13 residues. Germline V gene lookup returns CDR1 SGHAT and CDR2 FQNNGV. V was pared by 4 bases and J by 5 bases, with 11 bases between. CDR3 protein: CASSSNRAETQYF. CDR3 DNA: TGTGCCAGCAGCTCCAACAGGGCTGAGACCCAGTACTTC.

This clone was seen just once. This sequence joins TRBV4-1 and TRBJ1-1; TRBD1 agrees at 8 bases. This CDR3 is built from 13 residues. The V and J ends lost 7 bases and 4 bases, in that order; junction bases with no gene match: 5. Germline-derived CDR1 and CDR2 are MGHRA and YSYEKL. The CDR3 here is CASTTGEVTEAFF. In nucleotides, the CDR3 is TGCGCCAGCACGACAGGGGAGGTCACTGAAGCTTTCTTT.

The chain is built from TRBV29-1 and TRBJ1-1; 10 bases map to TRBD1. CDR3 length equals 14 residues. Germline assignment: CDR1 SQVTM and CDR2 ANQGSEA. J lost 1 base, V lost 7 bases, and 6 bases had no gene match. The CDR3 region is CSGRQGATNTEAFF. CDR3 nucleotides: TGCAGCGGTCGACAGGGGGCAACGAACACTGAAGCTTTCTTT.

The rearrangement uses TRBV10-3 and TRBJ2-7, with a possible D match to TRBD1 (6 bases). The CDR3 totals 13 residues. The germline CDR1 and CDR2 sequences are ENHRY and SYGVKD. V was trimmed by 10 bases and J by 2 bases, leaving 15 bases between them. The CDR3 sequence is CATTGTLTYEQYF. The DNA of the CDR3 is TGTGCCACCACAGGGACCTTAACCTACGAGCAGTACTTC.

The rearrangement joins TRBV9 to TRBJ2-1; TRBD2 matches 8 bases. Germline V gene lookup returns CDR1 SGDLS and CDR2 YYNGEE. This CDR3 comprises 15 residues. After removal of 0 bases from V and 8 bases from J, the junction contained 7 bases not matched to a gene. The CDR3: CASSVGAGVFDEQFF. CDR3 DNA sequence: TGTGCCAGCAGCGTAGGAGCGGGAGTCTTCGATGAGCAGTTCTTC.

V is TRBV7-2 and J is TRBJ2-7; tentative D call: TRBD1 (6 bases). Trimming cost V 1 base and J 5 bases, with 15 bases left between them. CDR3 length: 15 amino acids. Germline V gives CDR1 SGHTA, CDR2 FQGNSA. DNA for the CDR3: TGTGCCAGCAGCTTAGTGGGCGGATGGGGGCACGAGCAGTACTTC. Protein: CASSLVGGWGHEQYF.

The chain has TRBV5-1 and TRBJ2-7; TRBD1 might be the D (5 bases). Trimming pared 0 bases from V and 3 bases from J, leaving 16 bases between. CDR1 is SGHRS, CDR2 YFSETQ, per germline. The CDR3 runs to 16 residues. The CDR3, as DNA: TGCGCCAGCAGCTTGGCCGCAGGGCCCCACAGCTACGAGCAGTACTTC. Protein product: CASSLAAGPHSYEQYF.

This clone was observed a handful of times. The V call is TRBV7-9, the J call TRBJ1-4, with D maybe TRBD1 (6 bases). Germline lookup yields CDR1 SEHNR and CDR2 FQNEAQ (reference sequence). With 2 bases removed from V and 10 bases from J, the gap between germline ends came to 20 bases. CDR3 size: 16 residues. The CDR3 here is CASSLSQDRGAVKLFF. The CDR3 DNA follows: TGTGCCAGCAGCTTATCCCAGGACAGAGGAGCGGTAAAACTGTTTTTT.

The rearrangement joins TRBV4-2 to TRBJ2-1; maybe TRBD2 (5 bases). V was cut by 0 bases and J by 6 bases, with 15 bases left in between. CDR3 length equals 16 residues. CDR1 is LGHNA and CDR2 is YNFKEQ in the germline V gene. The CDR3 region is CASSQDGVGSANEQFF. In DNA, the CDR3 is TGTGCCAGCAGCCAAGACGGGGTAGGTAGCGCCAATGAGCAGTTCTTC.

The V call is TRBV4-3, the J call TRBJ2-7, with D tentatively TRBD1 (6 bases). Deletions cut 0 bases from V and 4 bases from J, with 16 bases between. Germline V lookup: CDR1 LGHNA, CDR2 YSLEER. The CDR3 has 16 residues. The CDR3 loop reads CASSQDARTAEYEQYF. The CDR3 DNA sequence: TGCGCCAGCAGCCAAGATGCACGGACAGCCGAATACGAGCAGTACTTC.

The rearrangement uses TRBV7-2 and TRBJ2-1; a weak D match, TRBD1 (6 bases). Germline CDR1 and CDR2: SGHTA and FQGNSA. V shed 6 bases and J shed 16 bases, with 22 bases lying between them. The CDR3 is 13 amino acids. DNA for the CDR3: TGTGCCAGCAGGCTTTCCATCCGGGACAAAGGTTTCTTC. Protein: CASRLSIRDKGFF.

The V and J genes are TRBV5-1 and TRBJ1-2; D is perhaps TRBD1 (5 bases). Trimming removed 3 bases from V and 4 bases from J, with 16 bases in between. The CDR3 is 15 amino acids. Germline V gene sequence: CDR1 SGHRS, CDR2 YFSETQ. The CDR3 is CASSWKTDTAYGYTF. The DNA for the CDR3 is TGCGCCAGCAGCTGGAAGACAGATACAGCCTATGGCTACACCTTC.

The rearrangement uses TRBV6-6 and TRBJ1-2; D gene uncertain. CDR1 and CDR2 (germline): MNHNY, SVGAGI (reference sequence). CDR3 length: 12 amino acids. V shed 5 bases and J shed 3 bases, with 7 bases lying between them. CDR3 in amino acids: CASSETDYGYTF. CDR3 bases: TGTGCCAGCAGTGAGACGGACTATGGCTACACCTTC.